This T cell receptor (beta chain) was sequenced during a study of naive and memory T cell subsets (dated by TCRdb to 2015 to 2018). Describing the broader study: An open-source, UMI-based TCR alpha and beta sequencing pipeline was applied to sorted naive and memory peripheral blood T cell subsets. RNA was DNase-treated and reverse transcribed with TCR constant-region primers, mostly using SuperScript III. The functional CMV T cell responses agreed completely with IgG serology results.

Broad study findings and their caveats: After error correction, over 90% of naive TCR sequences appeared only once, giving much steeper abundance distributions than memory subsets. RNA-based TCR counts may be affected by expression changes linked to T cell activation and differentiation. TCR abundance followed a power law whose exponent differed between naive and memory subsets but was consistent across the three individuals. In both CD4 and CD8 cells, going from naive through CM, EM and EMRA, the Gini index went up while Shannon and inverse Simpson diversity went down. Clonotypes were defined as single alpha or beta chain sequences, not paired alpha/beta receptors. The repertoire findings for the naive and memory subsets could not be validated, as no ground truth was available.

Library method: UMI-ligation and nested PCR. The beta constant-region primer was an equimolar mix of two oligonucleotides covering both TRBC1 and TRBC2. A single-stranded oligonucleotide bearing the SP2 primer plus a 12-nucleotide UMI was ligated onto the 3' end of the cDNA by T4 RNA ligase 1. Four rounds of PCR were used to amplify ligated cDNA, with nested alpha and beta constant-region primers being used together with the SP2 primer. The ligation reaction was incubated at 16°C for roughly 18-24 hours. To avoid over-amplification, PCR2 was usually performed as a SYBR Green qPCR and halted once a predetermined threshold was reached. Agencourt AMPure XP magnetic beads were used for all purifications after the first. Library quantification was done by Qubit, followed by a TapeStation check on which the main peak was expected at around 650 bp. Sequencing of the pooled libraries was done on an Illumina MiSeq using v2 2x251 paired-end kits, which typically yielded about 0.85-2 million reads per sample. Each sample's library went into the pool at around 4 nM, and roughly 5-8% PhiX was added to help with cluster recognition. As for how the authors treated the data: FASTQ reads processed by Demultiplexor were assigned V and J genes by Decombinator through tag matching that tolerated a single base-pair mismatch. Collapsinator relied on UMIs to fix sequencing errors as well as frequency errors caused by PCR heterogeneity. TCRs were translated and CDR3s were extracted from the conserved cysteine to the FGXG phenylalanine by CDR3Translator, with non-productive sequences being flagged. Repertoires were subsampled to equal numbers of UMI-defined TCRs before Gini, Shannon entropy and inverse Simpson indices were calculated. Power-law fits to clonotype abundance distributions were performed by maximum likelihood within the linear range. Similar UMI counts, unique TCR numbers and clonal distributions were obtained with the pipeline and with MIGEC on one naive CD8 sample. A set of under 8,500 CMV-associated CDR3 sequences, compiled from VDJdb and a published dataset, was used to search the repertoires. TCRdb trimmed public reads at Q25 via fastp, called clones via MiXCR and kept in-frame beta chains. Records with the same CDR3 protein are collapsed into one entry carrying the most frequent genes and DNA. Here the V and J calls rest on TCRdb's processing, not on the authors' analysis. Present in this sample are over 25,000 distinct CDR3 sequences, approximately 11% of which were seen just once. Approximately 19% of the sample belongs to the ten largest clones.

This clonotype was counted only a few times. Its antigen is not yet known. No base quality information exists; no much larger clone differs at one position. Separate amplification of TCR alpha and beta chain libraries was performed from the second PCR step onward. To determine each donor's CMV status, fresh PBMCs were stimulated overnight with CMV viral lysate, and IFNgamma production from CD4+ T cells was then assessed. CD4 T cells were positively selected with Miltenyi beads, followed by positive selection of CD8 T cells from the CD4-negative fraction. After staining for CD3, CD4, CD8, CD45RA, CD27 and a live/dead dye, cells were sorted on a BD Aria II into four subsets based on CD45RA and CD27. The sorting gate for effector memory cells was CD45RA-CD27-, and the sorting gate for EMRA cells was CD45RA+CD27-. A few healthy volunteers provided blood, and the blood of each volunteer was split into CD4 and CD8 T cells and then into four differentiation subsets. Approximately 0.11 L of peripheral blood was drawn per donor, and PBMC were isolated by Ficoll-Paque PLUS density-gradient centrifugation. Sorted cells were lysed in RLT buffer, and RNA was extracted with a Qiagen RNeasy kit and stored at -80°C.

The CDR3 has 16 amino acids, counting the end cysteine and phenylalanine. Of the read, only the CDR3 DNA is kept; its 48 bases are in frame from base 1. V gives up 5 bases and J gives up 4 bases, and the segment between their germline ends measures 18 bases. CDR1 and CDR2 are read off the germline V gene (reference sequence) as SGHAT and FQDESV. The chain couples TRBV11-1 to TRBJ2-1, with the D call perhaps TRBD1 or TRBD2, as 6 bases match in each case. The receptor comes from a human donor in good health. The sequenced sample was effector memory CD4+ T cells from blood. What the cell subset or site label conveys for this sample: effector memory, CD45RA- CD27-. The nucleotide sequence reads TGTGCCAGCAGCCTGCTAGGGGGGCTTTTTTACAATGAGCAGTTCTTC. It codes for CASSLLGGLFYNEQFF.